This T cell receptor (beta chain) was sequenced during a study of shared clonotypes between healthy human individuals. Study-level results: Non-shared clonotypes had lower generation probabilities than clonotypes shared by all four sorted-subset donors.

Nashville, Tennessee was home to all donors, each a Caucasian adult. The table came from immunoSEQ multiplex PCR; TCRdb's copy has only in-frame clones and leaves some out. The data contain approximately 1,000,000 clones, approximately 77% of them singletons. Trimming pared 3 bases from V and 2 bases from J, leaving 7 bases between. The CDR3 is made up of 14 amino acids. Germline V gene data show CDR1 as SGHTA and CDR2 as FQGTGA. Worth noting for this clone: The antigen remains unidentified.

This sequence joins TRBV7-3 and TRBJ2-2; D not certain. Sequenced input: memory CD4+ T cells from PBMCs. Subset: CD45RA-negative fraction. The receptor's source is a man aged 18 to 30 in good health. Some clones in this sample may be carry-over from other donors' samples. Here the CDR3 reads CASSFSANTGELFF. The CDR3 bases are TGTGCCAGCAGCTTTTCAGCTAACACCGGGGAGCTGTTTTTT.